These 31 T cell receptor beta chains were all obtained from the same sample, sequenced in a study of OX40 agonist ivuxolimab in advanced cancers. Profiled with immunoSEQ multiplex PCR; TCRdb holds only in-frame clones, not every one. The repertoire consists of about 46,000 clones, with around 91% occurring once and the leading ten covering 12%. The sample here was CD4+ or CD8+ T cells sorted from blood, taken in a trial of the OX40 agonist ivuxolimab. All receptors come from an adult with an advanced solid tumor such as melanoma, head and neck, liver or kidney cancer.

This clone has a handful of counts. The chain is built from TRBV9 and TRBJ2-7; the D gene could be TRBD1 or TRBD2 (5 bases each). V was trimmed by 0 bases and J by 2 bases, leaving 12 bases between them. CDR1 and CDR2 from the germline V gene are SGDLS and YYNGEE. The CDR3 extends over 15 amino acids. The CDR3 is CASSVGGWGTYEQYF. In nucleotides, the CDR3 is TGTGCCAGCAGCGTAGGAGGTTGGGGGACCTACGAGCAGTACTTC.

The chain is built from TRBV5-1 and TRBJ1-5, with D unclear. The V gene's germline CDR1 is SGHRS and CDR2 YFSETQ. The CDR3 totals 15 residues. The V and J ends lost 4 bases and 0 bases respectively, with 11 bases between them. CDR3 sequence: CASSPDGNSNQPQHF. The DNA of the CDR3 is TGCGCCAGCAGCCCGGACGGGAATAGCAATCAGCCCCAGCATTTT. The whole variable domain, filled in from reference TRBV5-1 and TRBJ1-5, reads KAGVTQTPRYLIKTRGQQVTLSCSPISGHRSVSWYQQTPGQGLQFLFEYFSETQRNKGNFPGRFSGRQFSNSRSEMNVSTLELGDSALYLCASSPDGNSNQPQHFGDGTRLSIL.

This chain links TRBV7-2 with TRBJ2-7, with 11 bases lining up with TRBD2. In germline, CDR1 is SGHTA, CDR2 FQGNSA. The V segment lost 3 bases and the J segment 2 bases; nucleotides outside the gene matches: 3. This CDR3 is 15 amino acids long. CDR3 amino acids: CASSFGTSGTYEQYF. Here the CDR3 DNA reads TGTGCCAGCAGCTTCGGGACTAGCGGTACCTACGAGCAGTACTTC.

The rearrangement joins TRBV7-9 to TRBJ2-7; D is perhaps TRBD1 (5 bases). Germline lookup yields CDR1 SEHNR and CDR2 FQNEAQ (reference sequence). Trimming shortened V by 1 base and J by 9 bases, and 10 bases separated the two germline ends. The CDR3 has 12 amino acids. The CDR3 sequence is CASSLGGDGQYF. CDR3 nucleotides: TGTGCCAGCAGCTTAGGGGGCGACGGGCAGTACTTC.

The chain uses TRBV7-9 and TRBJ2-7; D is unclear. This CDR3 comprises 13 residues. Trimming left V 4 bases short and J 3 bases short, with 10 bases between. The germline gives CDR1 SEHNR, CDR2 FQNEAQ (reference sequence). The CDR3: CASSSGPYYEQYF. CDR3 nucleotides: TGTGCCAGCAGCTCCGGACCCTACTACGAGCAGTACTTC.

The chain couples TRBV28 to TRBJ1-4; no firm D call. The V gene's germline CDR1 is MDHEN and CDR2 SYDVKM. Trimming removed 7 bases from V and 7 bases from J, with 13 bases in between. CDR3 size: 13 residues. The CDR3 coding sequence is TGTGCCAGCACCCGGAGTTGGGGTGAAAAACTGTTTTTT. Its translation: CASTRSWGEKLFF.

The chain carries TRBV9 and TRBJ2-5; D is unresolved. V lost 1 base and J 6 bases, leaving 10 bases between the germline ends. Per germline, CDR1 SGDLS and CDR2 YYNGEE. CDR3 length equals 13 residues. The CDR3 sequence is CASSVMSGQTQYF. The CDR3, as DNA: TGTGCCAGCAGCGTAATGAGTGGACAGACCCAGTACTTC. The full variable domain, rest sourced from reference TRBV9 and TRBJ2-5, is DSGVTQTPKHLITATGQRVTLRCSPRSGDLSVYWYQQSLDQGLQFLIQYYNGEERAKGNILERFSAQQFPDLHSELNLSSLELGDSALYFCASSVMSGQTQYFGPGTRLLVL.

This CDR3 is CASSQDQGNPEAFF. CDR3 in DNA: TGCGCCAGCAGCCAAGATCAGGGGAATCCTGAAGCTTTCTTT. The chain recombines TRBV4-3 with TRBJ1-1; D is perhaps TRBD1 (6 bases). Per germline, CDR1 LGHNA and CDR2 YSLEER. The CDR3 is 14 amino acids. V lost 0 bases to trimming and J lost 6 bases, with 11 bases between them.

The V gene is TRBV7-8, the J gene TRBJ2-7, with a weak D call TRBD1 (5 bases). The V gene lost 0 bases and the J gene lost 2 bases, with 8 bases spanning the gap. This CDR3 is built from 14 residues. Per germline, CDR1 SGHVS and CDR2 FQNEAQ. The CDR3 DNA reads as TGTGCCAGCAGCTTAGCCCAGGGTACCTACGAGCAGTACTTC. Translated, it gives CASSLAQGTYEQYF. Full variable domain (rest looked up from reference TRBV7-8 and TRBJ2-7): GAGVSQSPRYKVAKRGQDVALRCDPISGHVSLFWYQQALGQGPEFLTYFQNEAQLDKSGLPSDRFFAERPEGSVSTLKIQRTQQEDSAVYLCASSLAQGTYEQYFGPGTRLTVT.

In DNA form, the CDR3 reads TGTGCCATCAGTGGGTTACAGGGGATCAACTATGGCTACACCTTC. It is translated as CAISGLQGINYGYTF. The chain is built from TRBV10-3 and TRBJ1-2; TRBD1 aligns across 7 bases. J gave up 2 bases and V 4 bases, and 7 bases lay outside the gene matches. The CDR3 length is 15 residues. Per germline, CDR1 ENHRY and CDR2 SYGVKD.

CDR3 sequence reads: CAWSETFNQPQHF. DNA for the CDR3: TGTGCCTGGAGTGAAACTTTCAATCAGCCCCAGCATTTT. This chain joins TRBV30 and TRBJ1-5; no clear D gene. The CDR3 is 13 residues long. Trimming took 1 base from V and 3 from J, leaving 7 bases between them. Germline V gene lookup returns CDR1 GTSNPN and CDR2 SVGIG (reference sequence).

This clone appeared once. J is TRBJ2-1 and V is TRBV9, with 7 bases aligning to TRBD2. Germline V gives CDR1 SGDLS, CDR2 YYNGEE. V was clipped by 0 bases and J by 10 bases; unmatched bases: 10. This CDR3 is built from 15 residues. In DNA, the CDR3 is TGTGCCAGCAGCGTAGGGACTAGGAGGGTTGGGGAGCAGTTCTTC. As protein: CASSVGTRRVGEQFF.

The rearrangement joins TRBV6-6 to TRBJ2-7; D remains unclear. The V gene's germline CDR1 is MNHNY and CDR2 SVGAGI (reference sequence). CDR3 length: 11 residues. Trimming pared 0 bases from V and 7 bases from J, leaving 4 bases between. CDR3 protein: CASSYSEEQYF. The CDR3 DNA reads TGTGCCAGCAGTTACTCGGAGGAGCAGTACTTC.

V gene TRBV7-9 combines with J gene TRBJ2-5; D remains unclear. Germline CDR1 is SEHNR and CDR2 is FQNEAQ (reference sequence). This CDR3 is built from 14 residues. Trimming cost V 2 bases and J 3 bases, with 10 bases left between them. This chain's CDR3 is CASSLRLSEETQYF. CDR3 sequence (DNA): TGTGCCAGCAGCTTAAGACTCAGCGAAGAGACCCAGTACTTC.

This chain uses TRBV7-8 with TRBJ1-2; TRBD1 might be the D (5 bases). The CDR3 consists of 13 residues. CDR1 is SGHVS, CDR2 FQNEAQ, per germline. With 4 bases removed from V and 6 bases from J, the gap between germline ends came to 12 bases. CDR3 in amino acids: CASSYDSTDGYTF. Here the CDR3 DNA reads TGTGCCAGCAGCTACGACAGCACGGATGGCTACACCTTC.

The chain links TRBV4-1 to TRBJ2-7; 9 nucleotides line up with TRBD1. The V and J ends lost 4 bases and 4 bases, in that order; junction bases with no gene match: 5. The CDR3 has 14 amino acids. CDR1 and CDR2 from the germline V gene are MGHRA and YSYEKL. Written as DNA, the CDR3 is TGCGCCAGCAGCCTCGGGACAGGGTCGTACGAGCAGTACTTC. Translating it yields CASSLGTGSYEQYF.

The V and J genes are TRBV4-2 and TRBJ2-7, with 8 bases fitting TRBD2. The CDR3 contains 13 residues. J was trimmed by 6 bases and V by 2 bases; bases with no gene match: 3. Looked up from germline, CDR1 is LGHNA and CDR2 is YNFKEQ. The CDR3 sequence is CASSQSGGLEQYF. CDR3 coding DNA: TGTGCCAGCAGCCAATCGGGAGGGCTCGAGCAGTACTTC.

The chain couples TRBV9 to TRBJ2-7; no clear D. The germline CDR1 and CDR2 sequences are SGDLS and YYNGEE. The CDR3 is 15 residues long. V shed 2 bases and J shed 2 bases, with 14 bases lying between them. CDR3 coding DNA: TGTGCCAGCAGCGTTAGTTTTAGTTCCACCTACGAGCAGTACTTC. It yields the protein CASSVSFSSTYEQYF.

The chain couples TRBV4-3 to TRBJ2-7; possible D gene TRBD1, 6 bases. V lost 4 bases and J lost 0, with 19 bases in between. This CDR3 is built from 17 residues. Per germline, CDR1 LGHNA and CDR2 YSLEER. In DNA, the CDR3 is TGCGCCAGCAGCCCAGACTGGGGGACACCCTTCTCCTACGAGCAGTACTTC. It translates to CASSPDWGTPFSYEQYF.

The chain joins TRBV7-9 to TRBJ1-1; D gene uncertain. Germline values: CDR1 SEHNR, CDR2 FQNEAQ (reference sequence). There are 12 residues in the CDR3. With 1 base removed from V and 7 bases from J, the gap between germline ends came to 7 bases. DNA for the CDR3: TGTGCCAGCAGCTTAGATGCTTTTGAAGCTTTCTTT. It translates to CASSLDAFEAFF. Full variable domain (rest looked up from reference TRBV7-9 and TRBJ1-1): DTGVSQNPRHKITKRGQNVTFRCDPISEHNRLYWYRQTLGQGPEFLTYFQNEAQLEKSRLLSDRFSAERPKGSFSTLEIQRTEQGDSAMYLCASSLDAFEAFFGQGTRLTVV.

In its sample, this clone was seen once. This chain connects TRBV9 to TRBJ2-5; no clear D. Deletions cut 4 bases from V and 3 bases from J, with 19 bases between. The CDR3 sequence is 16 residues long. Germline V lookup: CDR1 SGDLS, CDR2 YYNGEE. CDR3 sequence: CASSPWGDGGEETQYF. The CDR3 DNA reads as TGTGCCAGCAGCCCCTGGGGTGATGGCGGCGAAGAGACCCAGTACTTC. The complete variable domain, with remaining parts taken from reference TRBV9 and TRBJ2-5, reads DSGVTQTPKHLITATGQRVTLRCSPRSGDLSVYWYQQSLDQGLQFLIQYYNGEERAKGNILERFSAQQFPDLHSELNLSSLELGDSALYFCASSPWGDGGEETQYFGPGTRLLVL.

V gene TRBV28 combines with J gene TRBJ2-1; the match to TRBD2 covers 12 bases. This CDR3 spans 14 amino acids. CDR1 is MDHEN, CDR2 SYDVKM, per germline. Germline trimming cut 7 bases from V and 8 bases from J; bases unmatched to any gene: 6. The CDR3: CASTGTSGYYEQFF. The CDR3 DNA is TGTGCCAGCACCGGGACTAGCGGGTACTATGAGCAGTTCTTC.

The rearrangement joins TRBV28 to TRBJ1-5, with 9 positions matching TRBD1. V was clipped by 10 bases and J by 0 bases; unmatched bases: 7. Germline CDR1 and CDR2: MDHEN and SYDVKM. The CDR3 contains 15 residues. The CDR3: CATRTGVDSNQPQHF. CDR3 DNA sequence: TGTGCCACCAGGACAGGGGTGGATAGCAATCAGCCCCAGCATTTT.

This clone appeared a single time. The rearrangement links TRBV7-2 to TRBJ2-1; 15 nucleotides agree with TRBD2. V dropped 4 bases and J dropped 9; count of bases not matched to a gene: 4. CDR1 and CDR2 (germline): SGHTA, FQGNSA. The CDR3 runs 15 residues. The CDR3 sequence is CASSSGLAGGTEQFF. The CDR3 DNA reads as TGTGCCAGCAGCTCCGGACTAGCGGGGGGGACTGAGCAGTTCTTC.

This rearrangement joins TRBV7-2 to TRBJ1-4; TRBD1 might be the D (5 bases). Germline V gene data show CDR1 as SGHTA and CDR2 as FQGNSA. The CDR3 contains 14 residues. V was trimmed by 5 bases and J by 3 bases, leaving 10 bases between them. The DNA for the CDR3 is TGTGCCAGCAGCGCCACGGGGGCTAATGAAAAACTGTTTTTT. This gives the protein CASSATGANEKLFF.

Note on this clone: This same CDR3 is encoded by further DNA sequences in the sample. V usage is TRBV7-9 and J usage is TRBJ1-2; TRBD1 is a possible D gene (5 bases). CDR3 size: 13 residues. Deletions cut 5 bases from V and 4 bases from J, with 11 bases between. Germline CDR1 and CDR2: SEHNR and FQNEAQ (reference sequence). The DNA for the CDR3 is TGTGCCAGCAGCCTCGGGGGGATCTATGGCTACACCTTC. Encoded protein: CASSLGGIYGYTF.

The chain's CDR3 is CASSDMSGPGRMNTEAFF. As DNA, the CDR3 is TGTGCCAGCAGCGATATGTCGGGGCCGGGCAGGATGAACACTGAAGCTTTCTTT. This chain links TRBV7-2 with TRBJ1-1, with D tentatively TRBD1 (5 bases). V gave up 5 bases and J gave up 0 bases, with 22 bases separating them. Germline assignment: CDR1 SGHTA and CDR2 FQGNSA. The CDR3 is 18 residues long.

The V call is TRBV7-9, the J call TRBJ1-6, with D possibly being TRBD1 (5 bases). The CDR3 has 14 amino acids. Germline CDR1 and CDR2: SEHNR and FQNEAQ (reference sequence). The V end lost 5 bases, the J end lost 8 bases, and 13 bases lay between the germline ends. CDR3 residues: CASSPGTDYSPLHF. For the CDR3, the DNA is TGTGCCAGCAGCCCTGGGACCGACTATTCACCCCTCCACTTT. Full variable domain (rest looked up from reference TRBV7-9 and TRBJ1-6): DTGVSQNPRHKITKRGQNVTFRCDPISEHNRLYWYRQTLGQGPEFLTYFQNEAQLEKSRLLSDRFSAERPKGSFSTLEIQRTEQGDSAMYLCASSPGTDYSPLHFGNGTRLTVT.

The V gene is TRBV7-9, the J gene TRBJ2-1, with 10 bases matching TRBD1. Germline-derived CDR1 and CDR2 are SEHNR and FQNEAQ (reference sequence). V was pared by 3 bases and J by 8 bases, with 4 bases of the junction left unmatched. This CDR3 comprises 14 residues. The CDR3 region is CASSFGTGVDEQFF. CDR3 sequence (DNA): TGTGCCAGCAGCTTTGGGACAGGGGTCGATGAGCAGTTCTTC.

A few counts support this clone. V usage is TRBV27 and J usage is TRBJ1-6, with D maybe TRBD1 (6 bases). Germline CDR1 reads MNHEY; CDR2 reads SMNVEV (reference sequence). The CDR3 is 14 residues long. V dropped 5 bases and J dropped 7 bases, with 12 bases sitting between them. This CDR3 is CASSLRDKNSPLHF. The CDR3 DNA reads TGTGCCAGCAGTCTCCGGGACAAAAATTCACCCCTCCACTTT.

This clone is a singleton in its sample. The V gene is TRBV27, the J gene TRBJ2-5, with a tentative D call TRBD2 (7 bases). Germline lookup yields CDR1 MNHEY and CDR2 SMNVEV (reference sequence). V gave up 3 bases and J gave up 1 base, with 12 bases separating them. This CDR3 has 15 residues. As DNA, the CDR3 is TGTGCCAGCAGTTTGGGCGGGGGCCTCCAAGAGACCCAGTACTTC. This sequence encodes CASSLGGGLQETQYF.